This T cell receptor (beta chain) comes out of a study of blood T cells in healthy people across ages. Alongside a J-beta primer mix, a sample-barcoded 5' primer served in a second PCR lasting about 7 to 12 cycles. TCRdb redid the calling of the 5' RACE reads with MiXCR, one entry per CDR3 protein. Among about 1.6 million distinct CDR3 sequences, roughly 30% were seen once, and the ten largest hold around 11%. General study findings and limits: Leaving the PBMCs unsorted stopped any conclusive comparison of naive versus antigen-experienced cells. Older age coincided with a roughly linear decline in TCR beta diversity per million T cells. A greater number of naive CD4+ cells and higher diversity distinguished long-lived donors from aged donors. Lack of knowledge of donor CMV status possibly confounded expanded clonotype changes.

With respect to this clonotype: Its antigen is undetermined.

The CDR3 sequence is 16 residues long. CDR1 MNHEY and CDR2 SMNVEV come from the germline V gene (reference sequence). Trimming took 6 bases from V and 0 from J; bases not matched to a gene: 7. This TCR was sampled from a woman in her twenties or thirties in good health. V usage is TRBV27 and J usage is TRBJ2-1; 8 bases fit TRBD2. Sequenced material: blood. Here the CDR3 DNA reads TGTGCCAGCAGGATAGCCGGGACTAGCTCCTACAATGAGCAGTTCTTC. The encoded protein is CASRIAGTSSYNEQFF.